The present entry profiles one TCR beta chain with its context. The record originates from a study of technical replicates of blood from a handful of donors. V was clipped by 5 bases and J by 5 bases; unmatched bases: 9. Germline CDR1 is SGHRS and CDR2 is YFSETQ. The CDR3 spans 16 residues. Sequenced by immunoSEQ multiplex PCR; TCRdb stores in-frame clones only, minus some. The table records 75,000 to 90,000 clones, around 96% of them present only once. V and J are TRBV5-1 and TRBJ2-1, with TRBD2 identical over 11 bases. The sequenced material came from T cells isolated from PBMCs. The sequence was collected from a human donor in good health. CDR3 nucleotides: TGCGCCAGCAGATTTAGACTAGCGGGAAAGGACAATGAGCAGTTCTTC. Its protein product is CASRFRLAGKDNEQFF.